A single sample gave rise to the 16 T cell receptor beta chains below, sequenced in a study of metastatic and nonmetastatic thyroid tumors. Via MiXCR, TCRdb re-called the PCR reads. The sample holds 30,000 or so clones; roughly 7.1% are singletons and the top ten take 43%. Thyroid surgery had not been preceded by any treatment in any patient. The sequencing input was blood. Every receptor here comes from a female donor with papillary thyroid cancer or a benign thyroid nodule (not recorded which). Some clones in this sample may be carry-over from other donors' samples.

Ten or more counts support this clone. This chain joins TRBV25-1 and TRBJ1-2; the D is unclear. Germline loops: CDR1 MGHDK, CDR2 SYGVNS. This CDR3 is built from 13 residues. The V and J ends lost 6 bases and 7 bases respectively, with 15 bases between them. The CDR3: CASSLSLAGGYTF. As DNA, the CDR3 is TGTGCCAGCAGCTTAAGCCTGGCAGGTGGCTACACCTTC.

In its sample, this clone was seen many times. The chain has TRBV19 and TRBJ2-1, with D possibly TRBD2 on 5 matching bases. This CDR3 is built from 12 residues. Germline assignment: CDR1 LNHDA and CDR2 SQIVND (reference sequence). The ends were cut back, 7 bases at V and 8 bases at J, with 12 bases in the middle. CDR3 protein: CASTSPGYEQFF. CDR3 coding DNA: TGTGCCAGTACCTCCCCGGGGTATGAGCAGTTCTTC.

In this sample, this clone turned up many times. V is TRBV19 and J is TRBJ2-7; D is undetermined. The CDR3 extends over 14 amino acids. The V end lost 1 base, the J end lost 5 bases, and 12 bases lay between the germline ends. Germline loops: CDR1 LNHDA, CDR2 SQIVND (reference sequence). The CDR3 DNA sequence: TGTGCCAGTAGTATAGTTGAATCGGGCGACGAGCAGTACTTC. Protein: CASSIVESGDEQYF.

This clone was observed many times. V is TRBV6-4 and J is TRBJ2-3; no definite D call. Germline CDR1 and CDR2: MRHNA and SNTAGT. The CDR3 loop spans 16 amino acids. V was clipped by 4 bases and J by 1 base, with 15 bases between them. In DNA, the CDR3 is TGTGCCAGCAGTGTCACGTTCTCGAAAGGCACAGATACGCAGTATTTT. Its protein product is CASSVTFSKGTDTQYF.

This clone was counted ten times or more. The chain uses TRBV7-9 and TRBJ2-1, with 9 bases fitting TRBD2. Germline CDR1 and CDR2: SEHNR and FQNEAQ (reference sequence). The CDR3 extends over 17 amino acids. Losses at the gene ends were 5 bases for V and 7 bases for J; bases not matched to a gene: 15. CDR3 DNA sequence: TGTGCCAGCAGCCCCCGTAAAACTAGCGGGCCGGATAATGAGCAGTTCTTC. This translates into CASSPRKTSGPDNEQFF.

This clone was recorded at least ten times. The J gene is TRBJ1-5, the V gene TRBV20-1; the D is unclear. Trimming took 5 bases from V and 2 from J, leaving 13 bases between them. Per germline, CDR1 DFQATT and CDR2 SNEGSKA (reference sequence). The CDR3 sequence is 14 residues long. The CDR3 loop reads CSAATGLGNQPQHF. DNA for the CDR3: TGCAGTGCTGCGACGGGGTTAGGCAATCAGCCCCAGCATTTT.

This clone appeared a single time. A clone one base away is much larger, so this may be a read error. The chain links TRBV20-1 to TRBJ1-4, with D hard to call. Trimming took off 7 bases at V and 11 bases at J, with 14 bases between the two ends. CDR3 length: 11 residues. Germline assignment: CDR1 DFQATT and CDR2 SNEGSKA (reference sequence). In DNA, the CDR3 is TGCAGTGGTCGCAGGTCGGGGAAACTGTTTTTT. Translated, it gives CSGRRSGKLFF.

This chain connects TRBV4-2 to TRBJ2-2; TRBD2 agrees at 14 bases. This CDR3 has 16 residues. Germline V CDR1 and CDR2: LGHNA, YNFKEQ. Losses at the gene ends were 3 bases for V and 7 bases for J; bases not matched to a gene: 4. CDR3 sequence: CASSQGLAGVFGELFF. In nucleotides, the CDR3 is TGTGCCAGCAGCCAGGGACTAGCGGGAGTATTCGGGGAGCTGTTTTTT.

This clone was counted at least ten times. The chain employs TRBV2 and TRBJ2-7, with no clear D. Germline V gives CDR1 SNHLY, CDR2 FYNNEI. The CDR3 spans 11 residues. Trimming shortened V by 8 bases and J by 5 bases, and 10 bases separated the two germline ends. Here the CDR3 DNA reads TGTGCCAGCGGAACGAGCGACGAGCAGTACTTC. It is translated as CASGTSDEQYF.

As for this clone: One junction end disagrees with the germline gene, perhaps due to a read error. V and J are TRBV7-2 and TRBJ2-5; 10 nucleotides line up with TRBD2. The CDR3 extends over 16 amino acids. The germline CDR1 and CDR2 sequences are SGHTA and FQGNSA. The CDR3 protein is CASRLVPSGGQGTQYF. In DNA form, the CDR3 reads TGTGCCAGCAGATTAGTCCCTAGCGGGGGCCAGGGGACCCAGTACTTC.

This clone was picked up many times. The chain combines TRBV2 with TRBJ2-3; the D gene is possibly TRBD2 (6 bases). The length of the CDR3 is 13 residues. Trimming took 4 bases from V and 4 from J, leaving 9 bases between them. CDR1 is SNHLY and CDR2 is FYNNEI in the germline V gene. CDR3 coding DNA: TGTGCCAGCAGTGGATGGGGGGCAGATACGCAGTATTTT. Translated, it gives CASSGWGADTQYF. The entire variable domain, with the rest obtained from reference TRBV2 and TRBJ2-3, is as follows: EPEVTQTPSHQVTQMGQEVILRCVPISNHLYFYWYRQILGQKVEFLVSFYNNEISEKSEIFDDQFSVERPDGSNFTLKIRSTKLEDSAMYFCASSGWGADTQYFGPGTRLTVL.

This clone came up many times. This chain uses TRBV5-1 with TRBJ2-7, with 11 bases lining up with TRBD2. The CDR3 sequence is 16 residues long. Germline V gene lookup returns CDR1 SGHRS and CDR2 YFSETQ. J gave up 4 bases and V 4 bases, and 10 bases lay outside the gene matches. This CDR3 is CASSPGGASGRYEQYF. The CDR3 DNA reads as TGCGCCAGCAGCCCCGGAGGGGCTAGCGGGAGGTACGAGCAGTACTTC.

This clone was observed many times. The chain carries TRBV18 and TRBJ2-7, with TRBD2 matching over 8 bases. In germline, CDR1 is KGHSH, CDR2 LQKENI. The CDR3 length is 16 residues. V shed 3 bases, J shed 0 bases, and the junction held 7 bases outside the gene matches. The CDR3 coding sequence is TGTGCCAGCTCACCCTCCCGCAGCGGGAGCTCCTACGAGCAGTACTTC. This encodes CASSPSRSGSSYEQYF.

Many counts were recorded for this clone. The V gene is TRBV13, the J gene TRBJ1-1; 7 bases match TRBD1. This CDR3 is built from 16 residues. Germline V gives CDR1 PRHDT, CDR2 FYEKMQ (reference sequence). V was pared by 5 bases and J by 5 bases, with 14 bases of the junction left unmatched. CDR3 loop: CASSTLGRGRRTEAFF. In DNA form, the CDR3 reads TGTGCCAGCAGCACCCTGGGGAGGGGGCGGCGAACTGAAGCTTTCTTT.

There are many counts of this clone. The chain carries TRBV6-2 or TRBV6-3 and TRBJ2-7; 7 bases fit TRBD2. This CDR3 has 15 amino acids. Unmatched junction bases numbered 15, after V lost 6 bases and J lost 7 bases. The germline gives CDR1 MNHEY, CDR2 SVGEGT. CDR3: CASRPNSGGRMEQYF. The CDR3 coding sequence is TGTGCCAGCAGACCTAATTCGGGCGGGAGAATGGAGCAGTACTTC.

This clone appeared many times. V and J are TRBV19 and TRBJ1-2; tentative D call: TRBD1 (5 bases). The germline gives CDR1 LNHDA, CDR2 SQIVND (reference sequence). The CDR3 has 13 amino acids. The ends were cut back, 8 bases at V and 4 bases at J, with 14 bases in the middle. CDR3 bases: TGTGCCAGTGAGGACACAGTAGGCTATGGCTACACCTTC. It is translated as CASEDTVGYGYTF.